The 28 T cell receptor beta chains below all came from one sample that was sequenced in a study of blood T cell repertoires in COVID-19. The repertoire was sequenced with immunoSEQ multiplex PCR; TCRdb's copy has only in-frame clones and lacks some. Of about 180,000 clones in the sample, about three quarters were seen once. Sequencing was carried out using peripheral blood. The origin of the receptors is a woman aged 70-85 years with acute or convalescent COVID-19.

CDR3 bases: TGTGCCAGCGGAAGGACAGTAAACACCGGGGAGCTGTTTTTT. Protein sequence: CASGRTVNTGELFF. This rearrangement joins TRBV5-5 to TRBJ2-2; the D gene is possibly TRBD1 (6 bases). Germline CDR1 is SGHKS and CDR2 is YYEKEE (reference sequence). Deletions cut 7 bases from V and 2 bases from J, with 12 bases between. CDR3 length: 14 residues. The full variable domain, in which reference TRBV5-5 and TRBJ2-2 provide the parts outside the CDR3, is DAGVTQSPTHLIKTRGQQVTLRCSPISGHKSVSWYQQVLGQGPQFIFQYYEKEERGRGNFPDRFSARQFPNYSSELNVNALLLGDSALYLCASGRTVNTGELFFGEGSRLTVL.

The chain couples TRBV19 to TRBJ1-4, with a tentative D call TRBD1 (5 bases). The CDR3 is 18 amino acids. Trimming removed 4 bases from V and 0 bases from J, with 18 bases in between. The germline CDR1 and CDR2 sequences are LNHDA and SQIVND (reference sequence). The CDR3: CASSTFSIWTTTNEKLFF. The CDR3 DNA follows: TGTGCCAGTAGTACCTTCTCCATATGGACAACAACTAATGAAAAACTGTTTTTT.

The chain links TRBV9 to TRBJ2-5, with D maybe TRBD2 (5 bases). This CDR3 has 15 amino acids. The V end was cut by 4 bases, the J end by 7 bases, with 20 bases between. CDR1 and CDR2 (germline): SGDLS, YYNGEE. The CDR3 loop reads CASSTQEDPRGTQYF. CDR3 in DNA: TGTGCCAGCAGCACTCAGGAGGACCCACGAGGGACCCAGTACTTC.

The chain joins TRBV6-6 to TRBJ1-2; perhaps TRBD1 as D (5 bases). From germline, CDR1 is MNHNY and CDR2 SVGAGI (reference sequence). V lost 5 bases and J 7 bases, leaving 17 bases between the germline ends. The CDR3 spans 14 residues. CDR3 nucleotide sequence: TGTGCCAGCAGTACGAATGGGGGGGATACTGGCTACACCTTC. Its translation is CASSTNGGDTGYTF.

CDR3 nucleotide sequence: TGTGCCTGGAGTTTGGGGGCGACAGGAGCCTACACCTTC. This gives the protein CAWSLGATGAYTF. The J gene is TRBJ1-2, the V gene TRBV30, with D possibly matching TRBD1 (6 bases). Trimming removed 2 bases at V and 10 bases at J, with 17 bases between. CDR1 and CDR2 from the germline V gene are GTSNPN and SVGIG (reference sequence). The CDR3 contains 13 residues.

V and J are TRBV7-8 and TRBJ2-7, with D possibly TRBD2 on 6 matching bases. The CDR3 runs 15 residues. Looked up from germline, CDR1 is SGHVS and CDR2 is FQNEAQ. V was pared by 5 bases and J by 3 bases, with 17 bases between. The CDR3 sequence: CASSPREGVFYEQYF. CDR3 DNA sequence: TGTGCCAGCAGCCCGCGGGAAGGGGTCTTCTACGAGCAGTACTTC.

The gene calls are TRBV12-5 and TRBJ1-1, with 7 nucleotides matching TRBD1. Germline V gene lookup returns CDR1 LGHNT and CDR2 FRNRAP. This CDR3 is 15 amino acids long. V shed 4 bases, J shed 1 base, and the junction held 6 bases outside the gene matches. DNA for the CDR3: TGTGCTAGTGGTTGGAACAGGGGCGGGAACACTGAAGCTTTCTTT. This translates into CASGWNRGGNTEAFF. The variable domain in full, with the rest retrieved from reference TRBV12-5 and TRBJ1-1, is DARVTQTPRHKVTEMGQEVTMRCQPILGHNTVFWYRQTMMQGLELLAYFRNRAPLDDSGMPKDRFSAEMPDATLATLKIQPSEPRDSAVYFCASGWNRGGNTEAFFGQGTRLTVV.

This chain connects TRBV28 to TRBJ1-2; D gene ambiguous. The CDR3 has 13 amino acids. The germline V gene encodes CDR1 MDHEN and CDR2 SYDVKM. V was pared by 3 bases and J by 2 bases, with 7 bases between. CDR3 amino acids: CASSFPGNYGYTF. Here the CDR3 DNA reads TGTGCCAGCAGTTTTCCAGGCAACTATGGCTACACCTTC.

This chain connects TRBV28 to TRBJ2-2; possibly TRBD2 for D (5 bases). The CDR3 consists of 13 residues. CDR1 MDHEN and CDR2 SYDVKM come from the germline V gene. Trimming removed 0 bases at V and 6 bases at J, with 5 bases between. The CDR3 DNA is TGTGCCAGCAGTTTATGGGAGGCCGGGGAGCTGTTTTTT. Residues: CASSLWEAGELFF.

This chain connects TRBV6-4 to TRBJ2-7; 12 positions agree with TRBD2. J gave up 4 bases and V 8 bases, and 0 bases lay outside the gene matches. The CDR3 covers 12 residues. Germline V gene data show CDR1 as MRHNA and CDR2 as SNTAGT. CDR3 amino acids: CASGTSGYEQYF. The DNA for the CDR3 is TGTGCCAGCGGGACTAGCGGGTACGAGCAGTACTTC.

The rearrangement joins TRBV6-5 to TRBJ2-1; 13 bases are a match to TRBD2. Per the germline V gene, CDR1 is MNHEY and CDR2 is SVGAGI. The CDR3 covers 16 residues. The J segment lost 5 bases and the V segment lost 4 bases, leaving 5 bases of the junction unmatched. The CDR3 sequence is CASSWGLAGPNNEQFF. The CDR3 region has the DNA TGTGCCAGCAGTTGGGGACTAGCGGGACCCAACAATGAGCAGTTCTTC.

This sequence joins TRBV7-9 and TRBJ2-1; tentatively, D is TRBD2 (5 bases). The CDR3 length is 13 residues. Trimming removed 3 bases at V and 5 bases at J, with 8 bases between. Germline CDR1 and CDR2: SEHNR and FQNEAQ (reference sequence). In DNA form, the CDR3 reads TGTGCCAGCAGCTTTCGAGGGAACAATGAGCAGTTCTTC. This translates into CASSFRGNNEQFF.

This clone was seen repeatedly, ten times or more. The V gene is TRBV7-7, the J gene TRBJ2-1; 9 nucleotides align to TRBD1. The length of the CDR3 is 15 residues. Germline V gene lookup returns CDR1 SSHAT and CDR2 FNYEAQ (reference sequence). With V trimmed by 4 bases and J by 9 bases, 10 bases remained unmatched. CDR3 sequence reads: CASSYGQGSGAEQFF. In DNA, the CDR3 is TGTGCCAGCAGCTACGGACAGGGGAGTGGTGCTGAGCAGTTCTTC.

The chain employs TRBV18 and TRBJ2-1; 11 bases map to TRBD1. Per germline, CDR1 KGHSH and CDR2 LQKENI. Trimming removed 3 bases from V and 8 bases from J; junction bases left unmatched: 6. This CDR3 spans 15 amino acids. The CDR3 bases are TGTGCCAGCTCACCCGGACAGGGGGCAGTTCATGAGCAGTTCTTC. Translated, it gives CASSPGQGAVHEQFF.

This chain links TRBV27 with TRBJ2-1, with 9 positions matching TRBD1. The trim removed 6 bases at V and 5 bases at J, leaving 8 bases unmatched. Germline CDR1 reads MNHEY; CDR2 reads SMNVEV (reference sequence). The CDR3 contains 15 residues. CDR3 loop: CASRPRTGVDNEQFF. As DNA, the CDR3 is TGTGCCAGCAGACCTAGGACAGGGGTAGACAATGAGCAGTTCTTC.

This chain uses TRBV20-1 with TRBJ1-6, with D unresolved. CDR3 length equals 15 residues. Germline-derived CDR1 and CDR2 are DFQATT and SNEGSKA (reference sequence). V was cut by 3 bases and J by 7 bases, with 16 bases left in between. CDR3 sequence (DNA): TGCAGTGCTAGTCCGTCGGGCGGGCGGAATTCACCCCTCCACTTT. Translated, it gives CSASPSGGRNSPLHF.

This chain joins TRBV2 and TRBJ2-1; D not resolved. CDR3 length: 13 residues. V lost 4 bases and J lost 2, with 6 bases in between. Germline loops: CDR1 SNHLY, CDR2 FYNNEI. The CDR3 loop is CASSGNTYNEQFF. CDR3 DNA sequence: TGTGCCAGCAGTGGTAATACCTACAATGAGCAGTTCTTC. The complete variable domain, with remaining parts taken from reference TRBV2 and TRBJ2-1, reads EPEVTQTPSHQVTQMGQEVILRCVPISNHLYFYWYRQILGQKVEFLVSFYNNEISEKSEIFDDQFSVERPDGSNFTLKIRSTKLEDSAMYFCASSGNTYNEQFFGPGTRLTVL.

This chain joins TRBV3-1 (or the pseudogene TRBV3-2) and TRBJ1-1; 7 nucleotides match TRBD1. The CDR3 spans 16 residues. The V gene's germline CDR1 is LGHDT and CDR2 YNNKEL (reference sequence). V lost 1 base and J lost 12; bases outside the gene matches: 17. CDR3 sequence reads: CASSQGLQQGREVTFF. CDR3 nucleotide sequence: TGTGCCAGCAGCCAAGGGCTACAACAGGGGAGAGAGGTAACTTTCTTT.

The chain combines TRBV6-4 with TRBJ2-2, with D uncertain. Trimming removed 6 bases from V and 0 bases from J, with 8 bases in between. The CDR3 consists of 14 residues. Germline loops: CDR1 MRHNA, CDR2 SNTAGT. Written as DNA, the CDR3 is TGTGCCAGCAGGCCAAGAGCGAACACCGGGGAGCTGTTTTTT. Its translation: CASRPRANTGELFF.

This clone was observed once. The J gene is TRBJ1-4, the V gene TRBV14, with 8 nucleotides matching TRBD1. CDR1 and CDR2 (germline): SGHDN, FVKESK. The V segment lost 4 bases and the J segment 6 bases; nucleotides outside the gene matches: 4. The CDR3 has 14 residues. The DNA for the CDR3 is TGTGCCAGCAGCCCCCGACAGGGGCATGAAAAACTGTTTTTT. This encodes CASSPRQGHEKLFF.

This clone was seen only once. The chain recombines TRBV29-1 with TRBJ1-5; D perhaps matches TRBD1 (5 bases). The CDR3 is made up of 13 amino acids. V was pared by 5 bases and J by 5 bases, with 13 bases between. Germline CDR1 and CDR2: SQVTM and ANQGSEA. Written as DNA, the CDR3 is TGCAGCGTTCAATCGAGCAGGGATCAGCCCCAGCATTTT. Protein sequence: CSVQSSRDQPQHF.

This chain connects TRBV5-1 to TRBJ1-1, with TRBD1 matching 7 bases. Germline CDR1 and CDR2: SGHRS and YFSETQ. CDR3 length: 13 residues. Unmatched junction bases numbered 3, after V lost 6 bases and J lost 1 base. The CDR3 is CASTGQKNTEAFF. CDR3 nucleotide sequence: TGCGCCAGCACGGGACAGAAGAACACTGAAGCTTTCTTT.

The chain links TRBV7-7 to TRBJ2-3; tentative D call: TRBD1 (5 bases). V lost 1 base, J lost 4 bases, and 12 bases lay in between. Looked up from germline, CDR1 is SSHAT and CDR2 is FNYEAQ (reference sequence). There are 15 residues in the CDR3. This CDR3 is CASSLGARGSDTQYF. As DNA, the CDR3 is TGTGCCAGCAGCTTAGGGGCTAGGGGCTCAGATACGCAGTATTTT.

This chain links TRBV19 with TRBJ2-2, with TRBD1 as a possible D gene (6 bases). Germline CDR1 and CDR2: LNHDA and SQIVND (reference sequence). Trimming removed 0 bases from V and 4 bases from J, with 6 bases in between. The CDR3 spans 14 residues. In DNA, the CDR3 is TGTGCCAGTAGTATAGAGGACAGCACCGGGGAGCTGTTTTTT. The encoded protein is CASSIEDSTGELFF. Together with reference TRBV19 and TRBJ2-2, the CDR3 gives the full variable domain: DGGITQSPKYLFRKEGQNVTLSCEQNLNHDAMYWYRQDPGQGLRLIYYSQIVNDFQKGDIAEGYSVSREKKESFPLTVTSAQKNPTAFYLCASSIEDSTGELFFGEGSRLTVL.

The chain is built from TRBV5-8 and TRBJ2-1; TRBD2 matches at 13 bases. The CDR3 has 14 residues. From germline, CDR1 is SGHTS and CDR2 YDEGEE. The J segment lost 7 bases and the V segment lost 4 bases, leaving 2 bases of the junction unmatched. CDR3 DNA: TGTGCCAGCAGCGTGGGACTAGCGGGGAATGAGCAGTTCTTC. Protein: CASSVGLAGNEQFF.

The chain employs TRBV3-1 (or the pseudogene TRBV3-2) and TRBJ2-6, with 9 bases aligning to TRBD1. From germline, CDR1 is LGHDT and CDR2 YNNKEL (reference sequence). The CDR3 has 17 amino acids. V lost 4 bases to trimming and J lost 4 bases; unmatched junction nucleotides: 8. This CDR3 reads CASSLQGAGIGANVLTF. CDR3 nucleotide sequence: TGTGCCAGCAGCCTACAGGGGGCAGGTATAGGGGCCAACGTCCTGACTTTC.

DNA for the CDR3: TGTGCCAGCAGCTCGACAGTCACCCTTTTGGCTTTCTTT. Protein: CASSSTVTLLAFF. The chain uses TRBV5-6 and TRBJ1-1; D is perhaps TRBD1 (5 bases). Between the trimmed V and J ends, which lost 3 bases and 11 bases, there was a span of 17 bases. The CDR3 contains 13 residues. CDR1 is SGHDT, CDR2 YYEEEE, per germline.

This chain links TRBV5-6 with TRBJ1-6; 9 nucleotides line up with TRBD1. Germline-derived CDR1 and CDR2 are SGHDT and YYEEEE. This CDR3 is built from 16 residues. With V trimmed by 0 bases and J by 14 bases, 12 bases remained unmatched. Here the CDR3 DNA reads TGTGCCAGCAGCTTGGTTGAAGGGACAGGGATTTTGGCCCTCCACTTT. Translated: CASSLVEGTGILALHF.